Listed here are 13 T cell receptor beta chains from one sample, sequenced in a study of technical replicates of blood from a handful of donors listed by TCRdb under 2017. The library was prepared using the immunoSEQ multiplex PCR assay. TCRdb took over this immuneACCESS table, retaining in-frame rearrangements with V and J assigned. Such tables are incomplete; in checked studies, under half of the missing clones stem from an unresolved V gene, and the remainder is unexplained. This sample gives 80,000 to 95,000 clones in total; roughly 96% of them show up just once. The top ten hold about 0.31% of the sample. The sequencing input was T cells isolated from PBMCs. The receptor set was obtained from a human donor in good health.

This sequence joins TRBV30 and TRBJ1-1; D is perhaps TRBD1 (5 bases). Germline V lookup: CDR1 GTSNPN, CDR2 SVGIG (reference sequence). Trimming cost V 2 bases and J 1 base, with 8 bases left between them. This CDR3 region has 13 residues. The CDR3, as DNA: TGTGCCTGGAGTCAGGGAACGAACACTGAAGCTTTCTTT. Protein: CAWSQGTNTEAFF. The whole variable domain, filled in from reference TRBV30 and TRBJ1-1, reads SQTIHQWPATLVQPVGSPLSLECTVEGTSNPNLYWYRQAAGRGLQLLFYSVGIGQISSEVPQNLSASRPQDRQFILSSKKLLLSDSGFYLCAWSQGTNTEAFFGQGTRLTVV.

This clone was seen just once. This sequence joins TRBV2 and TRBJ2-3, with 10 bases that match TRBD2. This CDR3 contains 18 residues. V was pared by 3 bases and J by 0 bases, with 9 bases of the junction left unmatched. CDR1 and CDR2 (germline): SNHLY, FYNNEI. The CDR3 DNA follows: TGTGCCAGCAGTGACCTAGCGGGAGAGAGTCTAAGCACAGATACGCAGTATTTT. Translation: CASSDLAGESLSTDTQYF.

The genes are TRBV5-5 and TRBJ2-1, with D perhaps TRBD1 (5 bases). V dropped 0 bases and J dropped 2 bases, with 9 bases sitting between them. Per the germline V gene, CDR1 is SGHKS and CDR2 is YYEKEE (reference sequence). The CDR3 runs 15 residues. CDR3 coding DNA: TGTGCCAGCAGCTTGGCCCAGGGTCCCTACAATGAGCAGTTCTTC. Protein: CASSLAQGPYNEQFF.

The CDR3 DNA follows: TGTGCCAGCACAAGGGGAAATGAGCAGTTCTTC. Its translation is CASTRGNEQFF. J is TRBJ2-1 and V is TRBV6-5; maybe TRBD1 (5 bases). V lost 7 bases to trimming and J lost 7 bases, with 8 bases between them. From germline, CDR1 is MNHEY and CDR2 SVGAGI. The length of the CDR3 is 11 residues.

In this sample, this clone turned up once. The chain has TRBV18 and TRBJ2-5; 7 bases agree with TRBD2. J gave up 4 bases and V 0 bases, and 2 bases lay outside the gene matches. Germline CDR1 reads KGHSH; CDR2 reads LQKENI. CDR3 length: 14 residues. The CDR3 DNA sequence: TGTGCCAGCTCACCACCGGGCGGGGGAGAGACCCAGTACTTC. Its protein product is CASSPPGGGETQYF.

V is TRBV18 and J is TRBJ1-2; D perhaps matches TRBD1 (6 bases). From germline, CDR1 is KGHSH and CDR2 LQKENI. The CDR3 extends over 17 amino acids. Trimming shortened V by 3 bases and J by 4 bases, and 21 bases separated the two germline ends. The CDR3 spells CASSPRTEPHSLYGYTF. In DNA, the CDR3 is TGTGCCAGCTCACCTAGGACAGAACCCCATAGCCTCTATGGCTACACCTTC.

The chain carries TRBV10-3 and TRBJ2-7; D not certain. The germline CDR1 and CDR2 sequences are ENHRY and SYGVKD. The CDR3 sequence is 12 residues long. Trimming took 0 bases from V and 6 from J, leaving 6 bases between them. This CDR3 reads CAISESEIEQYF. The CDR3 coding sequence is TGTGCCATCAGTGAGTCGGAGATCGAGCAGTACTTC.

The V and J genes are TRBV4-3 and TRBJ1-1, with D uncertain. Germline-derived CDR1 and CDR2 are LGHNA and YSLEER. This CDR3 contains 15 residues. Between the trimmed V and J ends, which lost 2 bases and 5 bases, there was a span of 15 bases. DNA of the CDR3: TGCGCCAGCAGCCAATATTCCGGGTTTGCGACTGAAGCTTTCTTT. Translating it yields CASSQYSGFATEAFF.

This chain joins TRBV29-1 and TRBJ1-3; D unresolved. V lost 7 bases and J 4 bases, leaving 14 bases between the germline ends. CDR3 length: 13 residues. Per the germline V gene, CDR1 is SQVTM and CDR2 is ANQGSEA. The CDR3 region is CSALSTGGNTIYF. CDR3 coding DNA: TGCAGCGCCCTTTCTACGGGGGGAAACACCATATATTTT.

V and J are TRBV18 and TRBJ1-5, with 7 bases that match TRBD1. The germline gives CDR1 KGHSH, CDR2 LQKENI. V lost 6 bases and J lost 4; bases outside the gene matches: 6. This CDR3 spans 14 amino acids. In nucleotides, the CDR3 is TGTGCCAGCTCCCCGGGACAGCAGAATCAGCCCCAGCATTTT. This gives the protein CASSPGQQNQPQHF.

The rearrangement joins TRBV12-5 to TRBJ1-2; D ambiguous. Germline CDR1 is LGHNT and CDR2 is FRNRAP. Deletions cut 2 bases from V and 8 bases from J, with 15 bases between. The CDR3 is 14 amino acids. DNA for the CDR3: TGTGCTAGTGGTTTGCAAATGGCTCAGTGGGGCTACACCTTC. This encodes CASGLQMAQWGYTF.

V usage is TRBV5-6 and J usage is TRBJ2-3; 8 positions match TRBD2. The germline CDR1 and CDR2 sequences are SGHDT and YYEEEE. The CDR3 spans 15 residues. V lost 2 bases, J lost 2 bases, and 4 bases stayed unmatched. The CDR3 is CASSFTGLATDTQYF. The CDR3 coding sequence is TGTGCCAGCAGCTTTACTGGACTAGCCACAGATACGCAGTATTTT.

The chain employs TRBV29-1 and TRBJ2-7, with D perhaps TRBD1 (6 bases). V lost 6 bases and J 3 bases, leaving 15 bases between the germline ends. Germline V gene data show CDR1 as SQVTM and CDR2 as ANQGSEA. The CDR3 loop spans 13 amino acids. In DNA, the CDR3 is TGCAGCGTGGAACAGGGTAGACTCTACGAGCAGTACTTC. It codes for CSVEQGRLYEQYF.